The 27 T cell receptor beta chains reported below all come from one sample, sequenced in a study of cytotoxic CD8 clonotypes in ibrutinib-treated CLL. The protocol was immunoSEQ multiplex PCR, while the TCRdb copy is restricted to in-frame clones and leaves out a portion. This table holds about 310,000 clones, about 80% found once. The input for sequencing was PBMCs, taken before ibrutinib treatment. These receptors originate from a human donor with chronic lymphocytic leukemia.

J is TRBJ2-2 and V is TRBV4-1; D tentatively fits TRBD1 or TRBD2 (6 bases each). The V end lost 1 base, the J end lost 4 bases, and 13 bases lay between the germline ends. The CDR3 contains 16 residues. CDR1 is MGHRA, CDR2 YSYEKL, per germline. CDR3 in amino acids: CASSQVRGGITGELFF. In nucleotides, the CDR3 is TGCGCCAGCAGCCAAGTAAGAGGGGGGATCACCGGGGAGCTGTTTTTT.

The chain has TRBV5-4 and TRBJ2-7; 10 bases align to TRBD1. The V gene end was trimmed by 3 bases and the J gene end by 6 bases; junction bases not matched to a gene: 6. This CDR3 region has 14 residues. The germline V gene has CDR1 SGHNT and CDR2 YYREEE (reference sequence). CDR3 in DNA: TGTGCCAGCAGCTCCCGGGACAGGGGTCTCGAGCAGTACTTC. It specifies CASSSRDRGLEQYF.

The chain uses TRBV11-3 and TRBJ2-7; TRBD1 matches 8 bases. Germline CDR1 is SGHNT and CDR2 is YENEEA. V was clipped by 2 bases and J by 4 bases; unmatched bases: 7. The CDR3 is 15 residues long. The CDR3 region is CASSLSGTGMYEQYF. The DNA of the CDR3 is TGTGCCAGCAGCTTATCCGGGACAGGAATGTACGAGCAGTACTTC.

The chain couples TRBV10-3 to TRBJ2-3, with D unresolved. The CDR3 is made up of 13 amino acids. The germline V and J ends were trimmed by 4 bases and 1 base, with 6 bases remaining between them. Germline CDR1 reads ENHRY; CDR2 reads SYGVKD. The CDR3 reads CAISGTGTDTQYF. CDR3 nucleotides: TGTGCCATCAGTGGAACTGGCACAGATACGCAGTATTTT.

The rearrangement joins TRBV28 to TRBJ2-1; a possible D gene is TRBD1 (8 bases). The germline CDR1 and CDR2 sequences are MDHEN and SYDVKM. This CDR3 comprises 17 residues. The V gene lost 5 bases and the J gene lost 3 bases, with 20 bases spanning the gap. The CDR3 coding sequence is TGTGCCAGCAGTCTACCCCAGGGGGCGGGAGACTACAATGAGCAGTTCTTC. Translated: CASSLPQGAGDYNEQFF.

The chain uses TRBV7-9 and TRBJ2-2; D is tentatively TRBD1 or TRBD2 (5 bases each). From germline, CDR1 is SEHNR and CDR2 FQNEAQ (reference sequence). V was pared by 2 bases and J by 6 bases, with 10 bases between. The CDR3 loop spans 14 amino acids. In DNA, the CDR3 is TGTGCCAGCAGCTTAATTCGGGGCTCCGGGGAGCTGTTTTTT. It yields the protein CASSLIRGSGELFF. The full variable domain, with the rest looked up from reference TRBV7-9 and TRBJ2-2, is DTGVSQNPRHKITKRGQNVTFRCDPISEHNRLYWYRQTLGQGPEFLTYFQNEAQLEKSRLLSDRFSAERPKGSFSTLEIQRTEQGDSAMYLCASSLIRGSGELFFGEGSRLTVL.

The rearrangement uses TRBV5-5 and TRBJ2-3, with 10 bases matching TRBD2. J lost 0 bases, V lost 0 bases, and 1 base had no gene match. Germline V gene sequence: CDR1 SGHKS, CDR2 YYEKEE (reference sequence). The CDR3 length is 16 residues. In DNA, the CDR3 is TGTGCCAGCAGCTTGGGTAGCGGGAGGAGCACAGATACGCAGTATTTT. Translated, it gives CASSLGSGRSTDTQYF.

CDR3 residues: CASSPARLDLTDTQYF. CDR3 bases: TGTGCCAGCAGTCCCGCCAGACTGGATCTCACAGATACGCAGTATTTT. The chain combines TRBV2 with TRBJ2-3; D uncertain. This CDR3 has 16 amino acids. Trimming removed 5 bases from V and 2 bases from J, with 17 bases in between. Germline V gene data show CDR1 as SNHLY and CDR2 as FYNNEI.

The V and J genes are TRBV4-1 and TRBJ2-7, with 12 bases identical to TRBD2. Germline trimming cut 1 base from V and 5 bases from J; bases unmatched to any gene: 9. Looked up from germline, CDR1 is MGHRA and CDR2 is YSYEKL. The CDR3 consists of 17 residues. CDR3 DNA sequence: TGCGCCAGCAGCCAAGTTCCGACTAGCGGGAGTTTCAACGAGCAGTACTTC. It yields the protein CASSQVPTSGSFNEQYF.

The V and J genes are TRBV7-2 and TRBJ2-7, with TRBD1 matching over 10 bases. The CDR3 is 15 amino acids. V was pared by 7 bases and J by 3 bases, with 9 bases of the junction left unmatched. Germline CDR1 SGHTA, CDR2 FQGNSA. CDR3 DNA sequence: TGTGCCAGCACCGAGGACAGGGGGTATATCTACGAGCAGTACTTC. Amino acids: CASTEDRGYIYEQYF.

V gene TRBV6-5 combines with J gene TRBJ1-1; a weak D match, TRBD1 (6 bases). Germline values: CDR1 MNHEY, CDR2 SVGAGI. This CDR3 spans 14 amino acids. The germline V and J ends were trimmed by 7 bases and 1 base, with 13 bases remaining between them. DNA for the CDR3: TGTGCCAGCACCCCAGGGGTCAGGAACACTGAAGCTTTCTTT. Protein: CASTPGVRNTEAFF.

CDR3 nucleotides: TGCGCCAGCTCGCCCCGAGCTGGGGCCAACGTCCTGACTTTC. Translating gives CASSPRAGANVLTF. The chain is built from TRBV4-3 and TRBJ2-6; no clear D. The germline V gene has CDR1 LGHNA and CDR2 YSLEER. The CDR3 spans 14 residues. Trimming removed 8 bases from V and 2 bases from J, with 10 bases in between.

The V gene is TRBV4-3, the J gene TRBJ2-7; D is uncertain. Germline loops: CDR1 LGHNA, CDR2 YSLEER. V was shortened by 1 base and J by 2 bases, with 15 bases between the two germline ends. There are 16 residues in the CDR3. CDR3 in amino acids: CASSQGSWTSTYEQYF. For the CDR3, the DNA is TGCGCCAGCAGCCAAGGTTCCTGGACCAGTACCTACGAGCAGTACTTC.

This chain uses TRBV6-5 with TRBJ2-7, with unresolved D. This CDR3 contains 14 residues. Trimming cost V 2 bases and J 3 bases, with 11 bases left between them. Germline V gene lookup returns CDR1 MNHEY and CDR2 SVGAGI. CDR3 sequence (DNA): TGTGCCAGCAGTTACGCCGGGCTTGGCTACGAGCAGTACTTC. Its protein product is CASSYAGLGYEQYF.

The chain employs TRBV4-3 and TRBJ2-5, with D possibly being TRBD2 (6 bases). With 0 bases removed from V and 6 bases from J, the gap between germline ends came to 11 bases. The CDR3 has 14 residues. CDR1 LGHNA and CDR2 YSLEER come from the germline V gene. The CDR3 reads CASSQDAGRKTQYF. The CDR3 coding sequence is TGCGCCAGCAGCCAAGATGCAGGGAGGAAGACCCAGTACTTC.

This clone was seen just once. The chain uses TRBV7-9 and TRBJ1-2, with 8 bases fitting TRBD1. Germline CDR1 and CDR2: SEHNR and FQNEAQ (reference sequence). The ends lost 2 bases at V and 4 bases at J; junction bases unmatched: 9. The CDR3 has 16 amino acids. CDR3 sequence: CASSLQGALIPYGYTF. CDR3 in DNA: TGTGCCAGCAGCTTACAGGGGGCACTTATCCCCTATGGCTACACCTTC.

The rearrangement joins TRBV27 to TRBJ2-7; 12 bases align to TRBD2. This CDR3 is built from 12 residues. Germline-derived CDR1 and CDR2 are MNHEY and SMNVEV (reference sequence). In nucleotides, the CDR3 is TGTGCAACCGGGACTAGCGGGTACGAGCAGTACTTC. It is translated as CATGTSGYEQYF.

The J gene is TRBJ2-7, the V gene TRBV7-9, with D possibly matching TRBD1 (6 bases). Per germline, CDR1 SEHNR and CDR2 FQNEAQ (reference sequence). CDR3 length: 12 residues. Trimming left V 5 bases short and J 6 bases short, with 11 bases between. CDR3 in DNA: TGTGCCAGCAGCACAGGGACCTCCGAGCAGTACTTC. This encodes CASSTGTSEQYF.

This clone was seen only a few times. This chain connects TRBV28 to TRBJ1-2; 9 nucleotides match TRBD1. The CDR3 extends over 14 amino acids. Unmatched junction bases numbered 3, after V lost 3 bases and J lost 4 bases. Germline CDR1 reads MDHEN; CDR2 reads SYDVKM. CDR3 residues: CASSLSQGAYGYTF. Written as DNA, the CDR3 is TGTGCCAGCAGTTTGTCACAGGGGGCCTATGGCTACACCTTC.

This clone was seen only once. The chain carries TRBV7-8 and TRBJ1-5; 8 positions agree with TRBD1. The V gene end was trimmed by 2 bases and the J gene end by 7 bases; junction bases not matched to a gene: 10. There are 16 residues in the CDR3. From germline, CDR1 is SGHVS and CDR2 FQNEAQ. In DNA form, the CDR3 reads TGTGCCAGCAGCTTATCCGACAGGGGAGGATGGCAGCCCCAGCATTTT. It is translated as CASSLSDRGGWQPQHF.

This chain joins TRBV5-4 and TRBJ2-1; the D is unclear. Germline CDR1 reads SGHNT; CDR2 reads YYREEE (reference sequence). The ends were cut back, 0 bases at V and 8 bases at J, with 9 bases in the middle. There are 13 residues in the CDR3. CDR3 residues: CASSLGGRDEQFF. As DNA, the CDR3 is TGTGCCAGCAGCTTGGGGGGTAGGGATGAGCAGTTCTTC.

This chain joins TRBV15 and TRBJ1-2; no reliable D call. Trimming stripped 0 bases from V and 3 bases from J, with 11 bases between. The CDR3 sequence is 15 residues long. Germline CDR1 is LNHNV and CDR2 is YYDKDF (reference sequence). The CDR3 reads CATSRDRRRDYGYTF. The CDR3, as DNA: TGTGCCACCAGCAGAGATCGGAGGCGGGACTATGGCTACACCTTC.

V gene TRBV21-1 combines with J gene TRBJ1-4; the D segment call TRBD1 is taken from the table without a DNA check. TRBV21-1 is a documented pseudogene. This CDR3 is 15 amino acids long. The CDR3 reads CASVDGLTTNEKLFF. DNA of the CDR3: TGTGCCAGCGTCGATGGGCTAACAACTAATGAAAAACTGTTTTTT.

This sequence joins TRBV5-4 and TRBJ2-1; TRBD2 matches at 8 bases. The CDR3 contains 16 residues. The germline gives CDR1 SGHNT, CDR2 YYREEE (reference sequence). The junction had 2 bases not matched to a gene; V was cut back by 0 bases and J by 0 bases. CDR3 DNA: TGTGCCAGCAGCTTGGATAGCGGGACCTCCTACAATGAGCAGTTCTTC. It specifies CASSLDSGTSYNEQFF.

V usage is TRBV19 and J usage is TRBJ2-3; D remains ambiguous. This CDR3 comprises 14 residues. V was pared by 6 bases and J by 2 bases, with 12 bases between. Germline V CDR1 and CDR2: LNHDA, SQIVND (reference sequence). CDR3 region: CASRVSVTTDTQYF. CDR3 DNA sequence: TGTGCCAGTAGGGTGTCAGTTACCACAGATACGCAGTATTTT.

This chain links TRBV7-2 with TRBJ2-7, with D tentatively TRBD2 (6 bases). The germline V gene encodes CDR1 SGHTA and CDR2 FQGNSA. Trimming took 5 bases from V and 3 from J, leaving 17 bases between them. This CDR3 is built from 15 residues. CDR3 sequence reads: CASSGGGSGFYEQYF. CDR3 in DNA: TGTGCCAGCAGCGGGGGAGGTAGCGGTTTCTACGAGCAGTACTTC.

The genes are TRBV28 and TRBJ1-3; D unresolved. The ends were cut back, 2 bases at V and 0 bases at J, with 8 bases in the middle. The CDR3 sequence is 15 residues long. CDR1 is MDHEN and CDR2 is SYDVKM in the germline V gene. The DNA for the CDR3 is TGTGCCAGCAGTTTAACCGTCTACTCTGGAAACACCATATATTTT. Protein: CASSLTVYSGNTIYF.